This T cell receptor (beta chain) comes out of a study of OX40 agonist ivuxolimab in advanced cancers. Study-wide results and limits: Some patients without response likewise showed low normalized clonal expansion. On average, CD8+ T cells had more expanded clones than CD4+.

Here immunoSEQ multiplex PCR was the method, and the copy in TCRdb shows in-frame clones only, minus some. Here the sample spans fewer than 90,000 clones, about 88% being singletons. This CDR3 comprises 15 residues. Trimming cost V 5 bases and J 2 bases; bases outside gene matches: 2. Germline-derived CDR1 and CDR2 are SGHVS and FQNEAQ. This clone was seen just once. Its antigen is undetermined. V gene TRBV7-8 combines with J gene TRBJ2-3, with TRBD2 matching 12 bases. The TCR comes from an adult with an advanced solid tumor such as melanoma, head and neck, liver or kidney cancer. The specimen comprised CD4+ or CD8+ T cells sorted from blood, sampled in a trial of the OX40 agonist ivuxolimab. DNA of the CDR3: TGTGCCAGCAGCAGGACTAGCGGGACCACAGATACGCAGTATTTT. Its translation: CASSRTSGTTDTQYF.